This T cell receptor (beta chain) was sequenced during a study of cytomegalovirus exposure and HLA in healthy donors. The PCR used 60 Vbeta and 13 Jbeta primers. Assay: immunoSEQ multiplex PCR; the TCRdb copy retains only in-frame clones and omits some. The sample lists approximately 170,000 clones; around 80% were seen once. Germline values: CDR1 SGHTA, CDR2 FQGNSA. Unmatched junction bases numbered 5, after V lost 7 bases and J lost 6 bases. The CDR3 loop spans 13 amino acids. Study-level results: Per a prior analysis, the majority of TCR beta V segments were productive roughly 90% or roughly 30% of the time. Later work found most CMV-associated TCR beta chains apparently HLA-restricted. CMV serostatus was the sole immune exposure data available. The study recorded 160 or so TCR beta chains that were cytomegalovirus-associated.

A remark on this clone: Its cognate antigen is unknown.

The TCR comes from a man aged 35-49 years in good health and CMV-seronegative. This sequence joins TRBV7-2 and TRBJ2-1; TRBD2 aligns across 8 bases. The sample consisted of PBMCs. The CDR3 loop is CASKTSATNEQFF. The CDR3 DNA follows: TGTGCCAGCAAGACTAGCGCAACCAATGAGCAGTTCTTC.